One sample yielded the 12 T cell receptor beta chains listed below, sequenced in a study of CD8 T cells in Susac syndrome. Reverse transcription of roughly 0.5 to 1 ug RNA used random hexamers. TCRdb reprocessed the immunoSEQ multiplex PCR reads via MiXCR and lists one record per CDR3 protein. Here the sample spans some 96,000 distinct CDR3 sequences, nearly 97% being singletons. Sequenced sample: CD8+ T cells from PBMCs. These TCRs come from a human donor with Susac syndrome.

The chain uses TRBV19 and TRBJ2-2; D is tentatively TRBD1 or TRBD2 (5 bases each). With 9 bases removed from V and 5 bases from J, the gap between germline ends came to 13 bases. Per germline, CDR1 LNHDA and CDR2 SQIVND (reference sequence). This CDR3 is 13 amino acids long. The chain's CDR3 is CASSGQLTGELFF. The DNA of the CDR3 is TGTGCCAGCTCGGGGCAGCTGACCGGGGAGCTGTTTTTT.

The genes are TRBV7-2 and TRBJ1-5, with D unresolved. CDR3 length: 15 amino acids. Per the germline V gene, CDR1 is SGHTA and CDR2 is FQGNSA. The V end lost 2 bases, the J end lost 0 bases, and 8 bases lay between the germline ends. CDR3 sequence: CASSLLPNSNQPQHF. The CDR3 nucleotides read TGTGCCAGCAGCTTACTCCCAAATAGCAATCAGCCCCAGCATTTT.

This chain uses TRBV20-1 with TRBJ2-2, with 8 positions matching TRBD1. The germline CDR1 and CDR2 sequences are DFQATT and SNEGSKA (reference sequence). The CDR3 extends over 14 amino acids. V gave up 2 bases and J gave up 4 bases; unmatched junction bases: 3. The CDR3 region has the DNA TGCAGTGCTAGAATTACAGGGGGCACCGGGGAGCTGTTTTTT. Translated, it gives CSARITGGTGELFF.

The genes are TRBV24-1 and TRBJ2-7, with 8 nucleotides matching TRBD2. This CDR3 is 14 amino acids long. The germline V gene has CDR1 KGHDR and CDR2 SFDVKD. J gave up 0 bases and V 6 bases, and 3 bases lay outside the gene matches. CDR3 in amino acids: CATSPGGLSYEQYF. In nucleotides, the CDR3 is TGTGCCACCAGTCCGGGAGGGCTCTCCTACGAGCAGTACTTC.

The gene calls are TRBV9 and TRBJ1-1, with 7 bases aligning to TRBD1. There are 15 residues in the CDR3. Per germline, CDR1 SGDLS and CDR2 YYNGEE. Unmatched junction bases numbered 5, after V lost 3 bases and J lost 0 bases. The CDR3 here is CASSAYTGVNTEAFF. CDR3 in DNA: TGTGCCAGCAGCGCTTACACAGGGGTGAACACTGAAGCTTTCTTT.

Here the CDR3 DNA reads TGTGCCAGCAGCCTAGCGGGGGGAGCGTGGGAGCAGTACTTC. It codes for CASSLAGGAWEQYF. The chain links TRBV6-2 or TRBV6-3 to TRBJ2-7, with 11 bases aligning to TRBD2. The CDR3 is made up of 14 amino acids. With 6 bases clipped from V and 7 bases from J, the junction kept 8 bases outside the gene matches. Germline assignment: CDR1 MNHEY and CDR2 SVGEGT.

This chain joins TRBV20-1 and TRBJ2-7; maybe TRBD2 (5 bases). The CDR3 contains 13 residues. Germline V gives CDR1 DFQATT, CDR2 SNEGSKA (reference sequence). V was cut by 6 bases and J by 2 bases, with 14 bases left in between. For the CDR3, the DNA is TGCAGTGCGGCGATACTAGAACCCTACGAGCAGTACTTC. Translation gives CSAAILEPYEQYF.

The V and J genes are TRBV27 and TRBJ1-2; no definite D call. The length of the CDR3 is 11 residues. Trimming shortened V by 10 bases and J by 4 bases, and 10 bases separated the two germline ends. From germline, CDR1 is MNHEY and CDR2 SMNVEV (reference sequence). The CDR3 reads CAIKNRYGYTF. The CDR3 nucleotides read TGTGCCATCAAGAACCGCTATGGCTACACCTTC.

In DNA, the CDR3 is TGTGCCAGCAGCCCCTTAGGGAGCTCCGAGCAGTACTTC. Its translation is CASSPLGSSEQYF. The V gene is TRBV7-9, the J gene TRBJ2-7; maybe TRBD2 (5 bases). This CDR3 is built from 13 residues. Germline V gene data show CDR1 as SEHNR and CDR2 as FQNEAQ (reference sequence). Trimming cost V 5 bases and J 6 bases, with 14 bases left between them.

Written as DNA, the CDR3 is TGTGCCACCCGACAGGGGGAAAACACCGGGGAGCTGTTTTTT. Protein sequence: CATRQGENTGELFF. This sequence joins TRBV19 and TRBJ2-2; 9 bases are a match to TRBD1. Germline CDR1 is LNHDA and CDR2 is SQIVND (reference sequence). The CDR3 consists of 14 residues. Trimming removed 10 bases from V and 2 bases from J; junction bases left unmatched: 5.

This clonotype was found once. This chain links TRBV4-2 with TRBJ2-1, with D tentatively TRBD2 (6 bases). Per the germline V gene, CDR1 is LGHNA and CDR2 is YNFKEQ. Trimming removed 0 bases from V and 8 bases from J, with 11 bases in between. The CDR3 is made up of 14 amino acids. CDR3 nucleotides: TGTGCCAGCAGCCAAGAAGGGGACTCCGATGAGCAGTTCTTC. It encodes CASSQEGDSDEQFF.

J is TRBJ2-5 and V is TRBV7-9; D unclear. The CDR3 is made up of 14 amino acids. Trimming removed 5 bases at V and 0 bases at J, with 10 bases between. The germline V gene encodes CDR1 SEHNR and CDR2 FQNEAQ (reference sequence). The CDR3 here is CASSPADHQETQYF. CDR3 nucleotides: TGTGCCAGCAGCCCCGCGGACCACCAAGAGACCCAGTACTTC.